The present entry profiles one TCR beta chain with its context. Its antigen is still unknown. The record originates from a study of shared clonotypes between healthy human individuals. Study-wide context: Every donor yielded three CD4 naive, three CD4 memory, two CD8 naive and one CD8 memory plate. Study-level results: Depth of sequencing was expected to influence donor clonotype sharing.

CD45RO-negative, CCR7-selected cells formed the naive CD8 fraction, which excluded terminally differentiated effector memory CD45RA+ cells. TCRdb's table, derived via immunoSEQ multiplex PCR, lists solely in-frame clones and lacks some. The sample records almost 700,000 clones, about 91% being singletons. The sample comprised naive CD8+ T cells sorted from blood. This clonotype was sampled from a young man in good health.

CDR3 amino acids: CASSLGNTYEQYF. In nucleotides, the CDR3 is TGTGCCAGCAGCTTAGGCAATACCTACGAGCAGTACTTC. V and J are TRBV11-2 and TRBJ2-7; D call uncertain. The CDR3 has 13 residues. Germline values: CDR1 SGHAT, CDR2 FQNNGV. Trimming stripped 1 base from V and 2 bases from J, with 6 bases between.